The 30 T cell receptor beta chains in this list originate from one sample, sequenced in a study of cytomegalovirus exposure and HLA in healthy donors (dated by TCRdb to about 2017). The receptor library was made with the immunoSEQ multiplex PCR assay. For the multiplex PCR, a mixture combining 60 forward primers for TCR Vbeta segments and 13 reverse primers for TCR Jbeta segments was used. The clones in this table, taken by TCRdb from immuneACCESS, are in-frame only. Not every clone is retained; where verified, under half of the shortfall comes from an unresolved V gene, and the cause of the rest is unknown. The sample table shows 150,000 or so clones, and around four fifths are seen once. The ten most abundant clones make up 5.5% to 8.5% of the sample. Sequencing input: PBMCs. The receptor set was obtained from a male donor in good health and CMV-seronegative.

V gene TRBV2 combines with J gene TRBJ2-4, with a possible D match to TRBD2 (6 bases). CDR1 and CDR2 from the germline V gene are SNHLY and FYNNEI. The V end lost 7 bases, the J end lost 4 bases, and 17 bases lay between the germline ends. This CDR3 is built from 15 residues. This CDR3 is CASTGGSTVKNIQYF. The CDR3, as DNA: TGTGCCAGCACCGGAGGGTCGACAGTTAAAAACATTCAGTACTTC. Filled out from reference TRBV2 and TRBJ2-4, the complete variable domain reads EPEVTQTPSHQVTQMGQEVILRCVPISNHLYFYWYRQILGQKVEFLVSFYNNEISEKSEIFDDQFSVERPDGSNFTLKIRSTKLEDSAMYFCASTGGSTVKNIQYFGAGTRLSVL.

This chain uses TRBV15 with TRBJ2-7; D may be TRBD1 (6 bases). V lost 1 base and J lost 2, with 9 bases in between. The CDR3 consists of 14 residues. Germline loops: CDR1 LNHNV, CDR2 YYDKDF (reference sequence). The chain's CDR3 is CATSRVGAAYEQYF. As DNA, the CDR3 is TGTGCCACCAGCAGAGTGGGGGCGGCCTACGAGCAGTACTTC.

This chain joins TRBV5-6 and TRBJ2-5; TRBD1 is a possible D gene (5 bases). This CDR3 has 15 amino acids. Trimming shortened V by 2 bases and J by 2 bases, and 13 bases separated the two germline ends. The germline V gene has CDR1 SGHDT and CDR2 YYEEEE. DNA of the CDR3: TGTGCCAGCAGCTTTATTCAGGGCCTACAAGAGACCCAGTACTTC. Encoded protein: CASSFIQGLQETQYF.

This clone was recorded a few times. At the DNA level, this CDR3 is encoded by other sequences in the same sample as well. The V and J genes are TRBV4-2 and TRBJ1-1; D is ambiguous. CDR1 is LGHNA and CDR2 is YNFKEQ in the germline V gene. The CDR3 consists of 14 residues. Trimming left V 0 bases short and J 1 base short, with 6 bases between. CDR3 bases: TGTGCCAGCAGCCAAGATCCCGGGAACACTGAAGCTTTCTTT. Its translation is CASSQDPGNTEAFF.

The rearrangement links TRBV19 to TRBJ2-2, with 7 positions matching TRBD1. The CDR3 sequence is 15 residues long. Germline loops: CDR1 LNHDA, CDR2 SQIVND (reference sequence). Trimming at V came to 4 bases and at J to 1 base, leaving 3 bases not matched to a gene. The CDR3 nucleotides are TGTGCCAGTAGTACTTACAGGGGGAACACCGGGGAGCTGTTTTTT. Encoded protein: CASSTYRGNTGELFF.

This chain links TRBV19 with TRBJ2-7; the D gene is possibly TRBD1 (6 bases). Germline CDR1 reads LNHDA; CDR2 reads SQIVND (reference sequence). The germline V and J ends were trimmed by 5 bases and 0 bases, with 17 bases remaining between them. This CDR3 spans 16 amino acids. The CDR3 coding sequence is TGTGCCAGTAGTCCGACGACGGACAGTTCCTCCTACGAGCAGTACTTC. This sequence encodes CASSPTTDSSSYEQYF.

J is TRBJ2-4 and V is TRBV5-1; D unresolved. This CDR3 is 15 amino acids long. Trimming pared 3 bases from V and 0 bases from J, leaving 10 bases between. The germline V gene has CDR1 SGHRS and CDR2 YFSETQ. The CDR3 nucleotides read TGCGCCAGCAGCTCCATGGCAGGAGCCAAAAACATTCAGTACTTC. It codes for CASSSMAGAKNIQYF.

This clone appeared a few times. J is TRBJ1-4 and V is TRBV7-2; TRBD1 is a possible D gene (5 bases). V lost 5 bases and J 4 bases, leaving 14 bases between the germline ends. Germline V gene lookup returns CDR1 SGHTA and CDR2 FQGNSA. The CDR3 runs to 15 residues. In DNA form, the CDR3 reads TGTGCCAGCAGCCCACGACAGAGATTTAATGAAAAACTGTTTTTT. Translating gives CASSPRQRFNEKLFF.

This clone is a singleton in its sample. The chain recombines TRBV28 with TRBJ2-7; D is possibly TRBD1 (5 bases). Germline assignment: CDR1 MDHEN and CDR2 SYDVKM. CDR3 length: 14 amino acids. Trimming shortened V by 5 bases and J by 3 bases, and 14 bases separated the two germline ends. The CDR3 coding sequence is TGTGCCAGCAGTGCACCAGACAGAGACTACGAGCAGTACTTC. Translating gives CASSAPDRDYEQYF. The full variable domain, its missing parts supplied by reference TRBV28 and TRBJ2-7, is DVKVTQSSRYLVKRTGEKVFLECVQDMDHENMFWYRQDPGLGLRLIYFSYDVKMKEKGDIPEGYSVSREKKERFSLILESASTNQTSMYLCASSAPDRDYEQYFGPGTRLTVT.

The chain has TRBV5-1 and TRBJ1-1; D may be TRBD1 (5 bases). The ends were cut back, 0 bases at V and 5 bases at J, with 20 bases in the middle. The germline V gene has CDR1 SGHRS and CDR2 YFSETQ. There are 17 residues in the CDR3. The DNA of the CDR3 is TGCGCCAGCAGCTTGGGGGCTTGGGAGGGGCGAAGGACTGAAGCTTTCTTT. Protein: CASSLGAWEGRRTEAFF.

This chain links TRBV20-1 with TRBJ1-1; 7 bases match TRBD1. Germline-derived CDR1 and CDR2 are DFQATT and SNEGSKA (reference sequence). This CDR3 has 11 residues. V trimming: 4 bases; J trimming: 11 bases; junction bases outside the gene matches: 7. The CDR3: CSAIDRAGAFF. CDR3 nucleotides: TGCAGTGCTATTGACAGGGCAGGGGCTTTCTTT.

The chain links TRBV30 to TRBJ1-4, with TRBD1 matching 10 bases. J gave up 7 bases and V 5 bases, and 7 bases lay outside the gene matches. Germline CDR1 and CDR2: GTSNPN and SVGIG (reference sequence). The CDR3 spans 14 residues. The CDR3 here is CAWEDRGRVEKLFF. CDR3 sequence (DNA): TGTGCCTGGGAAGACAGGGGGCGAGTTGAAAAACTGTTTTTT.

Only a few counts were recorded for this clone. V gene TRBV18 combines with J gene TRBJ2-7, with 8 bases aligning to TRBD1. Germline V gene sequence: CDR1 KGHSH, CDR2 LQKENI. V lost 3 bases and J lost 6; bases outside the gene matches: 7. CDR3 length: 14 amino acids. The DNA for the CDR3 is TGTGCCAGCTCACCTGGACAGGGAAGAGGCGAGCAGTACTTC. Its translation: CASSPGQGRGEQYF.

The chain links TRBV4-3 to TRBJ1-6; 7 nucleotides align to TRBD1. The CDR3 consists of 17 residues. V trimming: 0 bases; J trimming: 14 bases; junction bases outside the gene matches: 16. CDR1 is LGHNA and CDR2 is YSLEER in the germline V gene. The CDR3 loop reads CASSQDYKQGTRKSLHF. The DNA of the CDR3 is TGCGCCAGCAGCCAAGACTACAAACAGGGGACAAGGAAGTCCCTCCACTTT.

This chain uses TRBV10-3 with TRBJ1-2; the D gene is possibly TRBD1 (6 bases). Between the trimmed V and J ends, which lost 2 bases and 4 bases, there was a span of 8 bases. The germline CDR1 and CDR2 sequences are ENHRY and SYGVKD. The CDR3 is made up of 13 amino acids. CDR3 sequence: CAISEEDSYGYTF. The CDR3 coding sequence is TGTGCCATCAGTGAGGAGGACAGCTATGGCTACACCTTC.

In nucleotides, the CDR3 is TGTGCCAGCAGCGCGGGACTAGCGGGGAACACCGGGGAGCTGTTTTTT. Its protein product is CASSAGLAGNTGELFF. The chain uses TRBV11-3 and TRBJ2-2; 12 bases align to TRBD2. The germline CDR1 and CDR2 sequences are SGHNT and YENEEA. J was trimmed by 1 base and V by 5 bases; bases with no gene match: 2. This CDR3 contains 16 residues.

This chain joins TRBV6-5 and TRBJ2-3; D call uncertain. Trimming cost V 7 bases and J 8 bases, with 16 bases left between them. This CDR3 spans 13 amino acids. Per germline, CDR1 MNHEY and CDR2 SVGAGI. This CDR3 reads CASTSESSFTQYF. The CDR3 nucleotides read TGTGCCAGCACCAGCGAAAGTTCCTTTACGCAGTATTTT.

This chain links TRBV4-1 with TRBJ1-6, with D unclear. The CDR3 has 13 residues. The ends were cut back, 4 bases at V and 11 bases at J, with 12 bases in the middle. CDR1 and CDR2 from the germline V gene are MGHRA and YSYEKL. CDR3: CASSPGFFAPLHF. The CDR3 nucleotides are TGCGCCAGCAGCCCGGGTTTTTTTGCACCCCTCCACTTT.

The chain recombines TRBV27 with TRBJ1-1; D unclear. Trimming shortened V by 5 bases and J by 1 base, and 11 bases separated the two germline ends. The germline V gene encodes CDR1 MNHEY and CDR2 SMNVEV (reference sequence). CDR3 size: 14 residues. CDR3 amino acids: CASSPRPGNTEAFF. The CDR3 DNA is TGTGCCAGCAGTCCCCGTCCGGGGAACACTGAAGCTTTCTTT.

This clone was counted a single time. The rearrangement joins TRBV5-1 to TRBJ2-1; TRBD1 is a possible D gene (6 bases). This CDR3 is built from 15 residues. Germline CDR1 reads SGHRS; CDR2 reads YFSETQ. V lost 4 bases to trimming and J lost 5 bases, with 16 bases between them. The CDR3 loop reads CASSTTGSNHNEQFF. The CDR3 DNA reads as TGCGCCAGCAGCACTACAGGGTCGAACCACAATGAGCAGTTCTTC.

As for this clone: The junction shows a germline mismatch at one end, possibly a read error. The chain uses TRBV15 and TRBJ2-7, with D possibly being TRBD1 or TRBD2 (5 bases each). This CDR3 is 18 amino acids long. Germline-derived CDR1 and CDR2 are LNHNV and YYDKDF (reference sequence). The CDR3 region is CATRRGLPQQVSTYEQYF. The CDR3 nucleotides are TGTGCCACCAGGAGAGGACTTCCGCAACAGGTTTCAACCTACGAGCAGTACTTC.

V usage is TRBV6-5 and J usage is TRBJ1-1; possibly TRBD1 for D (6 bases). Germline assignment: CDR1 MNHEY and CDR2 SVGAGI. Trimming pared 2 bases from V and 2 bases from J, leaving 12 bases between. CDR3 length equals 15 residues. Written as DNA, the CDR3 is TGTGCCAGCAGTTACACAGGGACGAGTAACACTGAAGCTTTCTTT. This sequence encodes CASSYTGTSNTEAFF.

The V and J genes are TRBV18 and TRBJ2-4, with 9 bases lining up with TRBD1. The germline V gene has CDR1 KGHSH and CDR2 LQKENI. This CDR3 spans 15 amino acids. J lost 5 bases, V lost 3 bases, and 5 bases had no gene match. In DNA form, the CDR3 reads TGTGCCAGCTCACCCCAACAGGGGGCGGAAAACATTCAGTACTTC. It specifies CASSPQQGAENIQYF.

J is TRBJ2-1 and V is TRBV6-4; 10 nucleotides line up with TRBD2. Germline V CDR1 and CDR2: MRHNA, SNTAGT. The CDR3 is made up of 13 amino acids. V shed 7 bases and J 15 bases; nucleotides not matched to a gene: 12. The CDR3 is CASTQGPGTSVFF. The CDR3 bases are TGTGCCAGCACCCAAGGCCCCGGGACTAGCGTGTTCTTC.

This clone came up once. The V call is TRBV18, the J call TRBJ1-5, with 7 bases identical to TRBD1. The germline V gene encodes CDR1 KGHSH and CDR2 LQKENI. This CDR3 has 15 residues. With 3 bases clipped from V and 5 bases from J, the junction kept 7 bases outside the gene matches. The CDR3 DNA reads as TGTGCCAGCTCACCGCAGGGACAGTTCCATCAGCCCCAGCATTTT. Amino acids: CASSPQGQFHQPQHF. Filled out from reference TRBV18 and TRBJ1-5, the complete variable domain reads NAGVMQNPRHLVRRRGQEARLRCSPMKGHSHVYWYRQLPEEGLKFMVYLQKENIIDESGMPKERFSAEFPKEGPSILRIQQVVRGDSAAYFCASSPQGQFHQPQHFGDGTRLSIL.

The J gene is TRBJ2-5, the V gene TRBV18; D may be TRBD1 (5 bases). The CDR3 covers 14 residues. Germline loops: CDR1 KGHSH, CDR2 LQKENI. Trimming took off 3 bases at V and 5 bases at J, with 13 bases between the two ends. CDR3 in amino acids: CASSPGLGAETQYF. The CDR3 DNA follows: TGTGCCAGCTCACCGGGTCTTGGGGCGGAGACCCAGTACTTC.

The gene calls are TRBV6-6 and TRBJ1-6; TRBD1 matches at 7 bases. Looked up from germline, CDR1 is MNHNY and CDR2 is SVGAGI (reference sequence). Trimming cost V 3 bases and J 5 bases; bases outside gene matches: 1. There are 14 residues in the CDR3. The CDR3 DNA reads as TGTGCCAGCAGTTATGGGACAGATAATTCACCCCTCCACTTT. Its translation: CASSYGTDNSPLHF.

The CDR3 nucleotides are TGTGCCAGCAGCTTATTGGGACGAGGAGCGGGTTACGAGCAGTACTTC. Translating it yields CASSLLGRGAGYEQYF. The chain combines TRBV7-2 with TRBJ2-7; possibly TRBD2 for D (6 bases). The CDR3 consists of 16 residues. The germline gives CDR1 SGHTA, CDR2 FQGNSA. V was shortened by 2 bases and J by 4 bases, with 18 bases between the two germline ends.

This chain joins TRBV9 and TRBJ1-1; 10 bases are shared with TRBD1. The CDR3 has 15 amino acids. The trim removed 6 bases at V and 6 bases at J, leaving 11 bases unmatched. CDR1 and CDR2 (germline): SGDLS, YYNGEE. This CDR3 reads CASNPSGTGASEAFF. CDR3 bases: TGTGCCAGCAATCCGTCCGGGACAGGGGCGTCTGAAGCTTTCTTT. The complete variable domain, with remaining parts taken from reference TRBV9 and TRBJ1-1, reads DSGVTQTPKHLITATGQRVTLRCSPRSGDLSVYWYQQSLDQGLQFLIQYYNGEERAKGNILERFSAQQFPDLHSELNLSSLELGDSALYFCASNPSGTGASEAFFGQGTRLTVV.

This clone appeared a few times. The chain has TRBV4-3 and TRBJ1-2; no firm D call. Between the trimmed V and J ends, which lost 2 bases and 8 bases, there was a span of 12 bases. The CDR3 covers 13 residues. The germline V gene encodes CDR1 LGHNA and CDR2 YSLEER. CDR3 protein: CASSQSGVTGYTF. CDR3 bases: TGCGCCAGCAGCCAATCCGGGGTAACAGGCTACACCTTC.